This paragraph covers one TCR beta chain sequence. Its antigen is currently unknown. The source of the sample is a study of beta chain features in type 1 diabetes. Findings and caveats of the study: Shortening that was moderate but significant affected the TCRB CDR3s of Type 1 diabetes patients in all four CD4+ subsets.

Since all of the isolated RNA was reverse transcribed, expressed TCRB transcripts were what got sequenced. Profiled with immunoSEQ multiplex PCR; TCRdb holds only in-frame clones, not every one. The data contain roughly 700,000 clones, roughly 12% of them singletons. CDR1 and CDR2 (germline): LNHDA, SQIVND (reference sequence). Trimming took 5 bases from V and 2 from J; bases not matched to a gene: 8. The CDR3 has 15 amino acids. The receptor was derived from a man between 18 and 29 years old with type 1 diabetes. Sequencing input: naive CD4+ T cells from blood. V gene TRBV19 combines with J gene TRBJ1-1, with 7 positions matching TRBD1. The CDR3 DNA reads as TGTGCCAGTAGTTCATGGACAGGAGCAAACACTGAAGCTTTCTTT. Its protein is CASSSWTGANTEAFF.